These T cell receptor beta chains were read from a single sample in a study of blood T cell repertoires in COVID-19. TCRdb keeps only in-frame clones here, not all; method: immunoSEQ multiplex PCR. Here the sample spans around 190,000 clones, roughly 84% being singletons. Sequenced: peripheral blood. The receptors come from a human donor in a cohort sampled during active COVID-19. The CDR3 runs from the conserved cysteine through the conserved F or W. The D gene is left open where the match is weak. Part of the rows lack a size; the others show once, few, many or a class for expanded clones.

d_call clone_size j_call v_call cdr3_aa cdr3_nt
TRBD2 . TRBJ2-2 TRBV4-1 CASSLQGRSGSKGTGELFF TGCGCCAGCAGCCTACAGGGTAGGAGCGGGAGTAAGGGCACCGGGGAGCTGTTTTTT
. . TRBJ2-7 TRBV19 CASSIQGRAYEQYF TGTGCCAGTAGTATCCAGGGGCGCGCCTACGAGCAGTACTTC
TRBD2 . TRBJ2-5 TRBV3-1/TRBV3-2 CASSQEASGRQETQYF TGTGCCAGCAGCCAAGAAGCTAGCGGCCGCCAAGAGACCCAGTACTTC
TRBD2 . TRBJ2-5 TRBV24-1 CATSDFPQIAGTSETQYF TGTGCCACCAGTGATTTCCCCCAGATAGCGGGAACTTCGGAGACCCAGTACTTC
TRBD2 . TRBJ2-1 TRBV2 CASRAGVYNEQFF TGTGCCAGCAGAGCGGGGGTATACAATGAGCAGTTCTTC
. . TRBJ2-6 TRBV19 CASIAEGSGANVLTF TGTGCCAGTATAGCCGAAGGGAGTGGGGCCAACGTCCTGACTTTC
TRBD1 . TRBJ1-1 TRBV2 CARTGRMNTEAFF TGTGCCAGGACAGGGCGCATGAACACTGAAGCTTTCTTT
TRBD2 . TRBJ2-3 TRBV4-1 CASSQLPPLADTDTQYF TGCGCCAGCAGCCAGCTGCCTCCTCTAGCGGACACAGATACGCAGTATTTT
. . TRBJ2-2 TRBV28 CASSFDSKNTGELFF TGTGCCAGCAGTTTCGACAGCAAAAACACCGGGGAGCTGTTTTTT
. . TRBJ2-3 TRBV5-1 CASSSDTASTDTQYF TGCGCCAGCAGCTCTGACACCGCCAGCACAGATACGCAGTATTTT
. . TRBJ2-1 TRBV19 CASSGDRGGNNEQFF TGTGCCAGTAGTGGAGACAGGGGAGGGAACAATGAGCAGTTCTTC
. . TRBJ2-3 TRBV5-1 CASTTPGLTDTQYF TGCGCCAGCACCACCCCCGGACTAACCGATACGCAGTATTTT
. . TRBJ2-7 TRBV2 CASQREQGIYEQYF TGTGCCAGTCAGCGAGAGCAGGGGATTTACGAGCAGTACTTC
. once TRBJ2-7 TRBV30 CAWRTVTYEQYF TGTGCCTGGAGGACAGTGACCTACGAGCAGTACTTC
. . TRBJ2-1 TRBV4-2 CASSQDLDNEQFF TGTGCCAGCAGCCAAGATCTAGACAATGAGCAGTTCTTC
. . TRBJ2-1 TRBV5-4 CASSEDSNEQFF TGTGCCAGCAGCGAGGACAGCAATGAGCAGTTCTTC
. . TRBJ1-1 TRBV19 CASSMAGLGTEAFF TGTGCCAGTAGTATGGCGGGGTTGGGAACTGAAGCTTTCTTT
. . TRBJ2-1 TRBV9 CASSVATGGVEQFF TGTGCCAGCAGCGTAGCTACGGGTGGAGTAGAGCAGTTCTTC
. few TRBJ2-7 TRBV19 CASSISTGHYEQYF TGTGCCAGTAGTATTAGTACAGGACACTACGAGCAGTACTTC
. once TRBJ1-3 TRBV7-2 CASSSLGLGSGNTIYF TGTGCCAGCAGCTCCCTGGGACTTGGCAGTGGAAACACCATATATTTT
. . TRBJ1-1 TRBV6-5 CASSYSRDMNTEAFF TGTGCCAGCAGTTACTCTCGGGACATGAACACTGAAGCTTTCTTT
. . TRBJ2-5 TRBV6-5 CASTPTAILQETQYF TGTGCCAGCACGCCCACAGCCATTTTACAAGAGACCCAGTACTTC
. . TRBJ2-3 TRBV21-1 CASSKASSGRTDTQYF TGTGCCAGCAGCAAAGCGTCTAGCGGGAGGACAGATACGCAGTATTTT
. . TRBJ2-1 TRBV7-2 CASSLMFSGDEQFF TGTGCCAGCAGCTTAATGTTCTCCGGGGATGAGCAGTTCTTC
TRBD2 . TRBJ2-1 TRBV11-2 CASSLALTSGRPNEQFF TGTGCCAGCAGCTTAGCGCTGACTAGCGGGAGGCCGAATGAGCAGTTCTTC
TRBD2 few TRBJ2-1 TRBV5-8 CASSFDRSGRNNNEQFF TGTGCCAGCAGCTTTGATAGGAGCGGGAGGAACAACAATGAGCAGTTCTTC
TRBD2 . TRBJ2-5 TRBV2 CASSEPSGKETQYF TGTGCCAGCAGTGAACCTAGCGGAAAAGAGACCCAGTACTTC
. . TRBJ1-1 TRBV5-1 CASSLVGGRGAFF TGCGCCAGCAGCTTGGTAGGAGGGAGAGGAGCTTTCTTT
TRBD2 . TRBJ2-3 TRBV19 CASRSGGTDTQYF TGTGCCAGTAGGAGCGGGGGCACAGATACGCAGTATTTT
TRBD2 . TRBJ2-4 TRBV6-6 CATSGRASNIQYF TGTGCCACTAGCGGGAGGGCCTCAAACATTCAGTACTTC
. . TRBJ1-1 TRBV18 CASSTSMNTEAFF TGTGCCAGCTCAACGAGCATGAACACTGAAGCTTTCTTT
TRBD2 once TRBJ2-3 TRBV27 CASSLRLAGRDTQYF TGTGCCAGCAGTTTAAGACTAGCGGGACGGGATACGCAGTATTTT
. . TRBJ2-1 TRBV27 CASSLTTGAKHNEQFF TGTGCCAGCAGTTTAACTACGGGAGCCAAACACAATGAGCAGTTCTTC
TRBD1 . TRBJ2-4 TRBV28 CASWGQGENIQYF TGTGCCAGCTGGGGACAGGGCGAAAACATTCAGTACTTC
TRBD1 . TRBJ1-3 TRBV28 CASSLWTGKNTIYF TGTGCCAGCAGTTTGTGGACAGGGAAAAACACCATATATTTT
. . TRBJ2-1 TRBV28 CASSLSEETSGNEQFF TGTGCCAGCAGTTTATCGGAGGAGACCAGCGGGAATGAGCAGTTCTTC
. . TRBJ2-7 TRBV19 CATSLGGSQEQYF TGTGCCACCTCCTTAGGTGGGAGTCAAGAGCAGTACTTC
TRBD1 few TRBJ1-5 TRBV11-3 CASSLLPRQGGNQPQHF TGTGCCAGCAGCTTACTTCCCCGACAGGGGGGGAATCAGCCCCAGCATTTT
TRBD2 . TRBJ2-1 TRBV5-1 CASSWGATAGGSRYEQFF TGCGCCAGCAGCTGGGGGGCCACGGCGGGAGGGTCTAGGTATGAGCAGTTCTTC
. . TRBJ2-1 TRBV9 CASSAGVVSEQFF TGTGCCAGCAGCGCAGGGGTCGTCAGTGAGCAGTTCTTC
. . TRBJ1-2 TRBV29-1 CSVVDRPANYGYTF TGCAGCGTCGTAGACAGGCCAGCTAACTATGGCTACACCTTC
TRBD2 once TRBJ2-7 TRBV28 CASSNLAGASEQYF TGTGCCAGCAGCAATCTAGCGGGAGCCTCCGAGCAGTACTTC
TRBD2 . TRBJ2-7 TRBV19 CASSRTSGAYEQYF TGTGCCAGTAGTCGGACTAGCGGTGCCTACGAGCAGTACTTC
. . TRBJ2-1 TRBV10-1 CASSRPGGNEQFF TGCGCCAGCTCCCGTCCTGGAGGAAATGAGCAGTTCTTC
. . TRBJ2-3 TRBV28 CASSFGQVKTDTQYF TGTGCCAGCAGTTTCGGTCAGGTTAAAACAGATACGCAGTATTTT
. . TRBJ2-1 TRBV5-5 CASGQKGRTYNEQFF TGTGCCAGCGGGCAGAAGGGGAGGACCTACAATGAGCAGTTCTTC
. . TRBJ2-1 TRBV27 CASSIAGLYNEQFF TGTGCCAGCAGTATCGCGGGCCTCTACAATGAGCAGTTCTTC
TRBD2 . TRBJ2-1 TRBV29-1 CSVPTGGRFGEQFF TGCAGCGTCCCCACGGGCGGGAGATTCGGTGAGCAGTTCTTC
. . TRBJ1-5 TRBV19 CASSAPGPQHF TGTGCCAGTAGTGCCCCAGGGCCCCAGCATTTT
. . TRBJ2-7 TRBV6-5 CASSYGDRSYEQYF TGTGCCAGCAGTTACGGCGACAGGTCCTACGAGCAGTACTTC
. . TRBJ2-1 TRBV19 CASSIRGNEQFF TGTGCCAGTAGTATCAGGGGTAATGAGCAGTTCTTC
. few TRBJ2-7 TRBV1 CTSSLRAPGDEQYF TGCACCAGCAGCCTGCGGGCGCCCGGCGACGAGCAGTACTTC
TRBD2 . TRBJ2-1 TRBV11-2 CASSSTSGSINEQFF TGTGCCAGCAGCTCGACTAGCGGGAGTATCAATGAGCAGTTCTTC
. many TRBJ1-5 TRBV27 CASSSDQPQHF TGTGCCAGCAGCTCTGATCAGCCCCAGCATTTT
. . TRBJ2-1 TRBV7-6 CASSLQGLEQFF TGTGCCAGCAGCTTACAGGGTCTGGAGCAGTTCTTC
TRBD1 once TRBJ2-3 TRBV19 CASSIRDRLNTDTQYF TGTGCCAGTAGTATCCGGGACAGACTCAACACAGATACGCAGTATTTT
TRBD2 . TRBJ2-1 TRBV15 CATGRRTSGFYNEQFF TGTGCCACCGGTCGGCGGACTAGCGGGTTTTACAATGAGCAGTTCTTC
. . TRBJ2-1 TRBV3-1/TRBV3-2 CASSQRASSYNEQFF TGTGCCAGCAGCCAAAGAGCGAGCTCCTACAATGAGCAGTTCTTC